This T cell receptor beta chain came from a study of T cell repertoires in aging, cancer and after chemotherapy. The wider study: Six age groups, ranging from 30 or younger to 70 or older, included the donors. Whole-study findings and limits: Loss of evenness, beyond lost richness, contributed to age-related TCR diversity decline in cancer patients. These repertoire data do not allow conclusions about immunological memory after chemotherapy.

Worth noting for this clonotype: The antigen is undetermined. This may be a read error, as it is one base from a much larger clone.

Germline CDR1 and CDR2: LNHDA and SQIVND (reference sequence). CDR3 length: 14 amino acids. Between the trimmed V and J ends, which lost 7 bases and 10 bases, there was a span of 20 bases. Multiplex touch-down PCR with TRB-A/B primers amplified rearranged V-D-J TRB sequences. One entry per CDR3 protein, called by TCRdb with MiXCR from the multiplex PCR reads. In the table there are about 5,200 distinct CDR3 sequences, around 28% of which are singletons. Amplification of TCR beta used genomic DNA extracted from peripheral blood. The genes are TRBV19 and TRBJ1-5; D ambiguous. The origin of this receptor is a human donor in good health. The sample was blood. As DNA, the CDR3 is TGTGCCAGTACAGAGGCAATGGGATCAGCCCCCCAGCATTTT. Amino acid sequence: CASTEAMGSAPQHF.